The rows below give T cell receptor beta chains drawn from one sample of a study of blood T cell repertoires in COVID-19. Method: immunoSEQ multiplex PCR; TCRdb's copy keeps in-frame clones and lacks some. The sample carries about 300,000 clones, around 86% recorded once. Material: PBMCs or T cells enriched from blood (not recorded which). These receptor sequences come from a woman aged 40 to 55 who had recovered from COVID-19. The CDR3 runs from the conserved cysteine through the conserved F or W. Each record gives: J gene, clone size, CDR3 length, V gene, D gene, CDR3 protein, CDR3 DNA. D genes are given only for firm matches. Size is stated for part of the rows, as once, few or many counts, or as a class when the clone is expanded.

TRBJ1-1 | NA | 15 | TRBV6-5 | TRBD1 | CASRGGGTANTEAFF | TGTGCCAGCAGGGGCGGGGGGACAGCGAACACTGAAGCTTTCTTT
TRBJ2-3 | once | 17 | TRBV19 | TRBD1 | CASSTGLGQPYTDTQYF | TGTGCCAGTAGCACGGGGTTGGGACAGCCCTACACAGATACGCAGTATTTT
TRBJ2-5 | NA | 14 | TRBV18 | TRBD2 | CASSRGSDFETQYF | TGTGCCAGCTCGCGGGGGAGCGACTTTGAGACCCAGTACTTC
TRBJ2-1 | NA | 15 | TRBV7-7 | TRBD2 | CASSQGLAGGNEQFF | TGTGCTAGCAGCCAGGGACTAGCGGGAGGGAATGAGCAGTTCTTC
TRBJ2-5 | NA | 13 | TRBV4-2 | NA | CASSRAGQETQYF | TGTGCCAGCAGCCGCGCAGGGCAAGAGACCCAGTACTTC
TRBJ1-2 | NA | 16 | TRBV3-1/TRBV3-2 | TRBD1 | CASSQGAGGVGYGYTF | TGTGCCAGCAGCCAAGGTGCAGGGGGCGTTGGGTATGGCTACACCTTC
TRBJ2-7 | NA | 15 | TRBV27 | TRBD2 | CASSGGGSLIYEQYF | TGTGCCAGCAGTGGGGGGGGTAGCCTAATCTACGAGCAGTACTTC
TRBJ2-6 | NA | 18 | TRBV5-1 | TRBD1 | CASSLGTGGRSGANVLTF | TGCGCCAGCAGCTTGGGGACAGGGGGCCGCTCTGGGGCCAACGTCCTGACTTTC
TRBJ2-7 | NA | 15 | TRBV11-2 | NA | CASSGSGGSSYEQYF | TGTGCCAGCAGCGGGTCCGGCGGTTCTTCATACGAGCAGTACTTC
TRBJ1-1 | once | 14 | TRBV5-1 | TRBD1 | CASSWTGGESEAFF | TGCGCCAGCAGCTGGACAGGGGGAGAATCTGAAGCTTTCTTT
TRBJ2-5 | NA | 14 | TRBV20-1 | NA | CSASGAGRRETQYF | TGCAGTGCTAGTGGGGCAGGGCGGCGGGAGACCCAGTACTTC